What follows are 27 T cell receptor beta chains derived from one specimen sequenced in a study of blood T cells in healthy people across ages. A second PCR, run for 7 to 11 cycles, used a sample-barcoded 5' primer plus a J-beta primer mix. TCRdb processed the 5' RACE reads anew with MiXCR; each CDR3 protein has one entry. Of 780,000 or so distinct CDR3 sequences in the sample, about 56% were seen once. The sample was blood. These receptor sequences come from a man aged 40-50 years in good health.

The chain recombines TRBV5-5 with TRBJ2-1; D is tentatively TRBD1 or TRBD2 (6 bases each). There are 17 residues in the CDR3. The V and J ends lost 3 bases and 3 bases respectively, with 19 bases between them. The germline CDR1 and CDR2 sequences are SGHKS and YYEKEE (reference sequence). The CDR3 nucleotides read TGTGCCAGCAGCTCGGGGGCCACTAACGGGAGCTACAATGAGCAGTTCTTC. This gives the protein CASSSGATNGSYNEQFF.

Only a few counts were recorded for this clonotype. The V call is TRBV4-1, the J call TRBJ2-7, with D unclear. The V end lost 4 bases, the J end lost 3 bases, and 10 bases lay between the germline ends. The CDR3 is 13 residues long. The germline gives CDR1 MGHRA, CDR2 YSYEKL. The CDR3 here is CASSREALYEQYF. CDR3 nucleotide sequence: TGCGCCAGCAGCCGAGAAGCCCTCTACGAGCAGTACTTC.

The chain is built from TRBV27 and TRBJ2-4; the match to TRBD2 covers 7 bases. TRBJ2-7 explains the end of the DNA better; the J call may be wrong. CDR1 and CDR2 (germline): MNHEY, SMNVEV (reference sequence). The CDR3 sequence is 13 residues long. The CDR3: CASSDLGGYEQYF. The DNA for the CDR3 is TGTGCCAGCTCAGATTTGGGGGGGTACGAGCAGTACTTC.

Ten or more counts support this clonotype. The chain has TRBV27 and TRBJ2-3; D gene uncertain. From germline, CDR1 is MNHEY and CDR2 SMNVEV (reference sequence). V gave up 6 bases and J gave up 2 bases, with 6 bases separating them. This CDR3 comprises 12 residues. The CDR3 coding sequence is TGTGCCAGCAGCTCGTACACAGATACGCAGTATTTT. Amino acids: CASSSYTDTQYF.

CDR3 loop: CSARVDRGYSEQYF. The CDR3 nucleotides read TGCAGTGCTAGAGTCGACAGGGGATACTCCGAGCAGTACTTC. V is TRBV20-1 and J is TRBJ2-7; 8 bases line up with TRBD1. Germline loops: CDR1 DFQATT, CDR2 SNEGSKA (reference sequence). V lost 1 base, J lost 6 bases, and 8 bases stayed unmatched. The CDR3 spans 14 residues.

This clonotype was detected ten times or more. The V call is TRBV10-3, the J call TRBJ1-5; TRBD1 might be the D (5 bases). The V and J ends lost 4 bases and 2 bases respectively, with 12 bases between them. The CDR3 runs 15 residues. CDR1 ENHRY and CDR2 SYGVKD come from the germline V gene. The CDR3 spells CAISVEGSGNQPQHF. The CDR3 DNA reads TGTGCCATCAGTGTGGAGGGGTCTGGCAATCAGCCCCAGCATTTT.

The gene calls are TRBV28 and TRBJ1-1, with D maybe TRBD1 (5 bases). V lost 6 bases and J lost 2, with 13 bases in between. The CDR3 has 14 amino acids. In germline, CDR1 is MDHEN, CDR2 SYDVKM. CDR3 bases: TGTGCCAGCAGCTTGACAGAGACTAACACTGAAGCTTTCTTT. It specifies CASSLTETNTEAFF.

The CDR3 nucleotides read TGTGCCAGCAGCTTTGGGCCGGGCGGGAGCTACAATGAGCAGTTCTTC. It encodes CASSFGPGGSYNEQFF. This chain connects TRBV11-3 to TRBJ2-1, with 7 bases fitting TRBD2. Germline loops: CDR1 SGHNT, CDR2 YENEEA. The J segment lost 3 bases and the V segment lost 3 bases, leaving 8 bases of the junction unmatched. This CDR3 region has 16 residues.

V usage is TRBV7-2 and J usage is TRBJ2-1, with TRBD2 matching 10 bases. Germline CDR1 reads SGHTA; CDR2 reads FQGNSA. The CDR3 runs to 16 residues. V lost 0 bases, J lost 8 bases, and 7 bases stayed unmatched. The CDR3 DNA follows: TGTGCCAGCAGCTTAGCGGGAGCGGGGGGGGTGGATGAGCAGTTCTTC. Protein: CASSLAGAGGVDEQFF.

The V and J genes are TRBV7-3 and TRBJ1-6; 7 positions agree with TRBD1. The length of the CDR3 is 15 residues. V shed 6 bases and J 6 bases; nucleotides not matched to a gene: 8. Germline CDR1 is SGHTA and CDR2 is FQGTGA. CDR3 sequence reads: CASRPNGDSNSPLHF. The CDR3 bases are TGTGCCAGCAGACCGAACGGGGACAGTAATTCACCCCTCCACTTT.

The chain has TRBV5-5 and TRBJ2-5, with D possibly TRBD2 on 5 matching bases. The CDR3 loop spans 18 amino acids. Germline assignment: CDR1 SGHKS and CDR2 YYEKEE (reference sequence). V was shortened by 0 bases and J by 0 bases, with 18 bases between the two germline ends. The chain's CDR3 is CASSLGPVGSEYQETQYF. Here the CDR3 DNA reads TGTGCCAGCAGCTTGGGCCCGGTGGGTAGCGAGTACCAAGAGACCCAGTACTTC.

Only a few counts were recorded for this clonotype. This chain joins TRBV7-3 and TRBJ2-7; 9 nucleotides line up with TRBD2. The trim removed 3 bases at V and 4 bases at J, leaving 7 bases unmatched. Germline loops: CDR1 SGHTA, CDR2 FQGTGA. The CDR3 contains 15 residues. DNA for the CDR3: TGTGCCAGCAGCTTCATAGCGGGAGACCGGTACGAGCAGTACTTC. Amino acid sequence: CASSFIAGDRYEQYF.

The chain combines TRBV6-2 or TRBV6-3 with TRBJ2-7, with 9 nucleotides matching TRBD2. Germline-derived CDR1 and CDR2 are MNHEY and SVGEGT. V lost 6 bases, J lost 1 base, and 7 bases stayed unmatched. The CDR3 has 15 amino acids. The CDR3 nucleotides are TGTGCCAGCAGGGATCCGCGGGAGGGGTCCTACGAGCAGTACTTC. As protein: CASRDPREGSYEQYF.

This sequence joins TRBV9 and TRBJ2-1; 8 nucleotides agree with TRBD2. Germline assignment: CDR1 SGDLS and CDR2 YYNGEE. With 3 bases clipped from V and 7 bases from J, the junction kept 6 bases outside the gene matches. CDR3 size: 14 residues. This chain's CDR3 is CASSGLALANEQFF. CDR3 bases: TGTGCCAGCAGCGGACTAGCGTTAGCAAATGAGCAGTTCTTC.

The rearrangement joins TRBV4-3 to TRBJ1-5; 8 positions match TRBD1. This CDR3 is 16 amino acids long. The J segment lost 6 bases and the V segment lost 0 bases, leaving 7 bases of the junction unmatched. Germline V gene data show CDR1 as LGHNA and CDR2 as YSLEER. As DNA, the CDR3 is TGCGCCAGCAGCCAAGATCCCCCAGGGGGCACTCAGCCCCAGCATTTT. It codes for CASSQDPPGGTQPQHF.

The gene calls are TRBV6-1 and TRBJ2-7, with TRBD2 matching over 8 bases. The CDR3 is 14 residues long. Germline V gene lookup returns CDR1 MNHNS and CDR2 SASEGT. Unmatched junction bases numbered 13, after V lost 8 bases and J lost 7 bases. The CDR3 spells CASVLAGKDNEQYF. The CDR3 DNA reads TGTGCCAGCGTCTTAGCGGGGAAGGACAATGAGCAGTACTTC.

This clonotype has only a few counts. The chain has TRBV5-1 and TRBJ2-3, with D possibly TRBD2 on 6 matching bases. The CDR3 has 16 amino acids. The germline V and J ends were trimmed by 0 bases and 4 bases, with 15 bases remaining between them. Germline V gene sequence: CDR1 SGHRS, CDR2 YFSETQ. In DNA form, the CDR3 reads TGCGCCAGCAGCTTGGAGATTAGCGGTGGGGCAGATACGCAGTATTTT. Protein: CASSLEISGGADTQYF.

This clonotype has more than one count but fewer than ten. The V call is TRBV20-1, the J call TRBJ2-3; possible D gene TRBD1, 6 bases. V was cut by 3 bases and J by 3 bases, with 13 bases left in between. Germline assignment: CDR1 DFQATT and CDR2 SNEGSKA (reference sequence). This CDR3 region has 14 residues. The CDR3 here is CSARGTPRTDTQYF. The CDR3 bases are TGCAGTGCTAGGGGGACACCGAGGACAGATACGCAGTATTTT.

The genes are TRBV15 and TRBJ1-5; no clear D gene. This CDR3 has 16 residues. CDR1 is LNHNV and CDR2 is YYDKDF in the germline V gene (reference sequence). V was shortened by 1 base and J by 0 bases, with 10 bases between the two germline ends. The CDR3 loop reads CATSRVQVYSNQPQHF. The CDR3 DNA is TGTGCCACCAGCAGAGTCCAGGTCTATAGCAATCAGCCCCAGCATTTT.

The chain carries TRBV6-5 and TRBJ2-7; 9 bases align to TRBD1. This CDR3 region has 15 residues. V trimming: 6 bases; J trimming: 10 bases; junction bases outside the gene matches: 16. The germline gives CDR1 MNHEY, CDR2 SVGAGI. CDR3: CASSLQGAAGEAQYF. In DNA form, the CDR3 reads TGTGCCAGCAGCTTACAGGGGGCAGCTGGAGAGGCCCAGTACTTC.

The chain links TRBV29-1 to TRBJ2-4, with 13 bases identical to TRBD2. The DNA end favors TRBJ2-7, so the J call may be wrong. The CDR3 is 13 residues long. CDR1 and CDR2 from the germline V gene are SQVTM and ANQGSEA. CDR3 amino acids: CSVGTSGSGEQYF. CDR3 coding DNA: TGCAGCGTTGGGACTAGCGGGAGTGGCGAGCAGTACTTC.

This clonotype was counted ten times or more. This chain uses TRBV28 with TRBJ2-3, with D tentatively TRBD2 (6 bases). Trimming shortened V by 3 bases and J by 2 bases, and 15 bases separated the two germline ends. Germline CDR1 is MDHEN and CDR2 is SYDVKM. The CDR3 spans 16 residues. The CDR3 is CASSFSSRTITDTQYF. The CDR3 region has the DNA TGTGCCAGCAGTTTTAGTAGCAGGACTATCACAGATACGCAGTATTTT.

The rearrangement links TRBV6-1 to TRBJ2-7; a weak D match, TRBD1 (6 bases). CDR3 size: 14 residues. Between the trimmed V and J ends, which lost 5 bases and 4 bases, there was a span of 15 bases. Per the germline V gene, CDR1 is MNHNS and CDR2 is SASEGT. CDR3 region: CASSMDSATYEQYF. The CDR3, as DNA: TGTGCCAGCAGTATGGACAGCGCCACTTACGAGCAGTACTTC.

V usage is TRBV6-5 and J usage is TRBJ1-6; 7 bases are shared with TRBD1. CDR1 is MNHEY, CDR2 SVGAGI, per germline. This CDR3 region has 14 residues. Trimming removed 6 bases from V and 5 bases from J; junction bases left unmatched: 4. The CDR3 DNA reads as TGTGCCAGCAGAACGGGACAGCATAATTCACCCCTCCACTTT. This codes for CASRTGQHNSPLHF.

The CDR3 region is CASSLNTGGSSGLAKNIQYF. CDR3 in DNA: TGTGCCAGCAGCTTAAACACGGGGGGGTCTAGCGGACTAGCCAAAAACATTCAGTACTTC. The V call is TRBV7-2, the J call TRBJ2-4; 8 bases line up with TRBD2. CDR3 length equals 20 residues. With V trimmed by 2 bases and J by 0 bases, 15 bases remained unmatched. CDR1 SGHTA and CDR2 FQGNSA come from the germline V gene.

This chain joins TRBV12-3 or TRBV12-4 and TRBJ1-5; a possible D gene is TRBD1 (6 bases). V lost 3 bases and J 3 bases, leaving 12 bases between the germline ends. The CDR3 consists of 15 residues. The CDR3 DNA reads TGTGCCAGCAGTTTGGGGGCAGGGGTCAATCAGCCCCAGCATTTT. Its protein product is CASSLGAGVNQPQHF.

This clonotype occurred once. The CDR3 DNA reads TGCAGTGCTAGAGACTTCCGGGGCGCCGGCGGCTCTGGGGCCAACGTCCTGACTTTC. Translation: CSARDFRGAGGSGANVLTF. This chain uses TRBV20-1 with TRBJ2-6; D assignment may be TRBD1 or TRBD2 (5 bases each). In germline, CDR1 is DFQATT, CDR2 SNEGSKA (reference sequence). Trimming pared 0 bases from V and 0 bases from J, leaving 18 bases between. The CDR3 runs 19 residues.